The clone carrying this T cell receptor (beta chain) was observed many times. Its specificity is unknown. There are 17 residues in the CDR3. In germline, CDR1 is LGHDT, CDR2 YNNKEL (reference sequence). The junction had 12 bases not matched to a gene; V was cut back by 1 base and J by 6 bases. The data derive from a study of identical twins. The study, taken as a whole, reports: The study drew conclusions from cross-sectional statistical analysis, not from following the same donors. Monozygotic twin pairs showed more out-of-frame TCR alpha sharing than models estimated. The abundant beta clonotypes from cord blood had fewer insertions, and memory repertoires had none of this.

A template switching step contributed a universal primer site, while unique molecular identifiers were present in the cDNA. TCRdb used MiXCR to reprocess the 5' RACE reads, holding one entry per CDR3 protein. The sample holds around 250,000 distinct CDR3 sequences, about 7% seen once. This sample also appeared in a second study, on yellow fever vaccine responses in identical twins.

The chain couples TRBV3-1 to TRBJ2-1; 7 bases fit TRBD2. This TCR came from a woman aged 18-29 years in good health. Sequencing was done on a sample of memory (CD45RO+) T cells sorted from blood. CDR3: CASSQGVGGSLGNEQFF. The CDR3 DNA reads TGTGCCAGCAGCCAAGGGGTAGGCGGGAGTCTGGGCAATGAGCAGTTCTTC.